This T cell receptor beta chain is from a study of CD4+ T cells in melanoma. Study results and limitations: A reported correlation linked neoantigen-specific CD4+ T cells to CD8+, macrophage and B cell function. Diverse differentiation states were reported for melanoma neoantigen-specific CD4+ T cells.

Measured with immunoSEQ multiplex PCR; TCRdb has only the in-frame clones, and not every one. The sample contains about 140,000 clones, 85% to 95% of which appear only once. Note on this clone: The antigen is unknown.

Germline V gene sequence: CDR1 SGHTA, CDR2 FQGNSA. J was trimmed by 9 bases and V by 5 bases; bases with no gene match: 8. The CDR3 extends over 16 amino acids. The V gene is TRBV7-2, the J gene TRBJ2-1; 15 nucleotides match TRBD2. The sequence came from a human donor with melanoma. The CDR3: CASSVRTSGGAGEQFF. The DNA of the CDR3 is TGTGCCAGCAGCGTTCGGACTAGCGGGGGGGCCGGTGAGCAGTTCTTC.